Each of the 8 T cell receptor beta chains below was sequenced from the same sample in a study of blood T cell repertoires in COVID-19. Assay used: immunoSEQ multiplex PCR; TCRdb lists only in-frame clones, some missing. The sample has a few hundred thousand clones; around nine tenths are singletons. The source material was peripheral blood. The source is a woman in her forties who had recovered from COVID-19.

This clone was picked up one time. The V gene is TRBV14, the J gene TRBJ1-4; the D gene is possibly TRBD1 (5 bases). This CDR3 is 14 amino acids long. Between the trimmed V and J ends, which lost 3 bases and 6 bases, there was a span of 11 bases. CDR1 SGHDN and CDR2 FVKESK come from the germline V gene. CDR3 sequence: CASSQQGVYEKLFF. The DNA of the CDR3 is TGTGCCAGCAGCCAGCAGGGTGTGTATGAAAAACTGTTTTTT.

V gene TRBV19 combines with J gene TRBJ1-2; D might be TRBD1 (5 bases). Germline CDR1 LNHDA, CDR2 SQIVND (reference sequence). V was pared by 9 bases and J by 5 bases, with 10 bases between. The CDR3 covers 11 residues. The CDR3 DNA is TGTGCCAGCCGACAGCAGTATGGCTACACCTTC. Protein: CASRQQYGYTF. The full variable domain, completed using reference TRBV19 and TRBJ1-2, is DGGITQSPKYLFRKEGQNVTLSCEQNLNHDAMYWYRQDPGQGLRLIYYSQIVNDFQKGDIAEGYSVSREKKESFPLTVTSAQKNPTAFYLCASRQQYGYTFGSGTRLTVV.

In its sample, this clone was seen once. The chain joins TRBV12-3 or TRBV12-4 to TRBJ1-1; D might be TRBD1 (5 bases). Trimming took 3 bases from V and 11 from J, leaving 16 bases between them. The CDR3 loop spans 13 amino acids. CDR3 in amino acids: CASSLASGGWAFF. CDR3 bases: TGTGCCAGCAGTTTGGCGTCGGGGGGTTGGGCTTTCTTT.

The chain joins TRBV13 to TRBJ2-2, with 14 bases identical to TRBD2. V was clipped by 2 bases and J by 5 bases; unmatched bases: 16. There are 21 residues in the CDR3. Germline V gene lookup returns CDR1 PRHDT and CDR2 FYEKMQ (reference sequence). The CDR3 protein is CASSLSPGSGTSGSGTGELFF. CDR3 DNA: TGTGCCAGCAGCTTATCCCCCGGCAGCGGGACTAGCGGGAGCGGAACCGGGGAGCTGTTTTTT.

This rearrangement joins TRBV25-1 to TRBJ2-2, with unresolved D. The V gene's germline CDR1 is MGHDK and CDR2 SYGVNS. The V and J ends lost 5 bases and 4 bases respectively, with 11 bases between them. The CDR3 covers 14 residues. CDR3 residues: CASSRLKATGELFF. DNA of the CDR3: TGTGCCAGCAGTAGACTTAAGGCCACCGGGGAGCTGTTTTTT.

The chain combines TRBV28 with TRBJ2-3; TRBD1 aligns across 8 bases. This CDR3 region has 17 residues. Germline V gene lookup returns CDR1 MDHEN and CDR2 SYDVKM. V trimming: 2 bases; J trimming: 2 bases; junction bases outside the gene matches: 9. DNA of the CDR3: TGTGCCAGCAGTTTACTGACAGGGGTAGAGGCCACAGATACGCAGTATTTT. Translation gives CASSLLTGVEATDTQYF.

The chain employs TRBV1 and TRBJ2-2; the D call of TRBD2 is as the table states it, not checked on the DNA. TRBV1 is a pseudogene locus. The CDR3 spans 15 residues. CDR3: CTSSQSGGNHGELFF. The CDR3 DNA reads as TGCACCAGCAGCCAATCCGGCGGGAATCACGGGGAGCTGTTTTTT.

V and J are TRBV30 and TRBJ1-6, with D possibly being TRBD1 (5 bases). Germline values: CDR1 GTSNPN, CDR2 SVGIG (reference sequence). This CDR3 contains 16 residues. V dropped 0 bases and J dropped 8 bases, with 17 bases sitting between them. The CDR3, as DNA: TGTGCCTGGAGTGTCCGGGGGTCGGGAGGGGATTCACCCCTCCACTTT. Amino acids: CAWSVRGSGGDSPLHF. Complete variable domain (other parts from reference TRBV30 and TRBJ1-6): SQTIHQWPATLVQPVGSPLSLECTVEGTSNPNLYWYRQAAGRGLQLLFYSVGIGQISSEVPQNLSASRPQDRQFILSSKKLLLSDSGFYLCAWSVRGSGGDSPLHFGNGTRLTVT.